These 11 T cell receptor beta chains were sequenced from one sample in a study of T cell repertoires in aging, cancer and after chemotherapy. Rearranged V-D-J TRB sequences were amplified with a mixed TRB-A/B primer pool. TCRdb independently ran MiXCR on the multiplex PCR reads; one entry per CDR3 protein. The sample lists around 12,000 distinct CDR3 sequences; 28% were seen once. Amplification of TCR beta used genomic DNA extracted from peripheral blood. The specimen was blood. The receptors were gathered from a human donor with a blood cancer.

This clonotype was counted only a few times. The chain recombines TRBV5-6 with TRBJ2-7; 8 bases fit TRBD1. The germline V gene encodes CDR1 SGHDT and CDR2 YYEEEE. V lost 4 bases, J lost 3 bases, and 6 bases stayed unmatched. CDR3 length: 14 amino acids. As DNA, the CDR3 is TGTGCCAGCAGCGTCCCCGGGACAGGCTACGAGCAGTACTTC. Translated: CASSVPGTGYEQYF.

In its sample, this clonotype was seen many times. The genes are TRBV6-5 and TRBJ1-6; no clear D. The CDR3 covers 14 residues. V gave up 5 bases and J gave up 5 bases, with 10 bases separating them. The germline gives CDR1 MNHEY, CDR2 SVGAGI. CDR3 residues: CASSDRRDNSPLHF. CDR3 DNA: TGTGCCAGCAGTGACCGACGGGATAATTCACCCCTCCACTTT.

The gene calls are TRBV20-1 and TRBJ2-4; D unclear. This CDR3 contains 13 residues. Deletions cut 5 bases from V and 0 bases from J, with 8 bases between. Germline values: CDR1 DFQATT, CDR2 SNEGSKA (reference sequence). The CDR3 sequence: CSASGLAKNIQYF. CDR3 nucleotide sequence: TGCAGTGCTTCAGGATTAGCCAAAAACATTCAGTACTTC.

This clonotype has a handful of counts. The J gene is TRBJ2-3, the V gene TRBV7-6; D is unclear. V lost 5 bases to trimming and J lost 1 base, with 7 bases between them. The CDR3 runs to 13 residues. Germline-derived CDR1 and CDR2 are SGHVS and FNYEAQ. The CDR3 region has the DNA TGTGCCAGCAGCGCCCTTGGCACAGATACGCAGTATTTT. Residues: CASSALGTDTQYF.

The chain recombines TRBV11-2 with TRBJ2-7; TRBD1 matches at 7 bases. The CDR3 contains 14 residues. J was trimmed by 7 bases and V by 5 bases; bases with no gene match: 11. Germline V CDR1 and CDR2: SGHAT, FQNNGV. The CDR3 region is CASSPTTGRQEQYF. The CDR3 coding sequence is TGTGCCAGCAGCCCAACGACAGGGCGGCAAGAGCAGTACTTC.

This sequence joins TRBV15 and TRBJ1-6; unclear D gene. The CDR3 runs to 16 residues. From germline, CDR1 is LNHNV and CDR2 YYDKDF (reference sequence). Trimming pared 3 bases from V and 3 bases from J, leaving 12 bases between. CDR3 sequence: CATSRAYQSYNSPLHF. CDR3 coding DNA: TGTGCCACCAGCAGGGCATACCAGAGCTATAATTCACCCCTCCACTTT.

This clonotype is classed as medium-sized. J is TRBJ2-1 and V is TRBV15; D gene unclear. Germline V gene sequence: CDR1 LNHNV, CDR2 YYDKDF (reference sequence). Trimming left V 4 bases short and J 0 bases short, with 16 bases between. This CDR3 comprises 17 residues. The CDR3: CATSMMEPIPSYNEQFF. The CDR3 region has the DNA TGTGCCACCAGCATGATGGAACCCATCCCCTCCTACAATGAGCAGTTCTTC.

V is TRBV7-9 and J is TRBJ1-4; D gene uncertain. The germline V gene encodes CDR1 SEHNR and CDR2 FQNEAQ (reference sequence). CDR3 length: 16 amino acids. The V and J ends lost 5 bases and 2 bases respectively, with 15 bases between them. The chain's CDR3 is CASSNFERRTNEKLFF. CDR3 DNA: TGTGCCAGCAGCAACTTCGAGCGAAGGACTAATGAAAAACTGTTTTTT.

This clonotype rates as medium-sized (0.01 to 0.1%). CDR3 amino acids: CASSYRASVGVNEQFF. In nucleotides, the CDR3 is TGTGCCAGCAGTTACCGAGCGTCGGTAGGGGTCAATGAGCAGTTCTTC. V gene TRBV6-5 combines with J gene TRBJ2-1, with D maybe TRBD1 (5 bases). This CDR3 is 16 amino acids long. The V gene's germline CDR1 is MNHEY and CDR2 SVGAGI. The V gene lost 2 bases and the J gene lost 6 bases, with 17 bases spanning the gap.

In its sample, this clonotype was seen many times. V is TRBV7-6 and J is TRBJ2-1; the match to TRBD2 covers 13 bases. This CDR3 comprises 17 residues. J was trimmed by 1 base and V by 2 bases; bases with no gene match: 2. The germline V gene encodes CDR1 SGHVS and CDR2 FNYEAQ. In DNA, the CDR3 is TGTGCCAGCAGCTTAAGGACTAGCGGGGGATCCTACAATGAGCAGTTCTTC. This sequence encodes CASSLRTSGGSYNEQFF.

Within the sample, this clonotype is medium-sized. In DNA, the CDR3 is TGTGCCAGTAGTTACAGATTCATCAACTACAATGAGCAGTTCTTC. Protein product: CASSYRFINYNEQFF. This rearrangement joins TRBV19 to TRBJ2-1, with D unclear. Trimming shortened V by 5 bases and J by 3 bases, and 14 bases separated the two germline ends. The CDR3 spans 15 residues. Germline lookup yields CDR1 LNHDA and CDR2 SQIVND (reference sequence).